The entry that follows covers one TCR beta chain sequence. TCRdb called the 5' RACE reads again in MiXCR, with one record for every CDR3 protein. The sample holds a few hundred thousand distinct CDR3 sequences, 6.5% to 8.5% seen once. The CDR3 has 16 amino acids. The junction had 16 bases not matched to a gene; V was cut back by 11 bases and J by 7 bases. Germline CDR1 is LGHDT and CDR2 is YNNKEL (reference sequence). This record comes from a study of T cells after yellow fever vaccination. The sequencing used CD4+ T cells sorted from PBMCs, collected 15 days after the yellow fever booster vaccination. The chain uses TRBV3-1 and TRBJ2-2; TRBD2 agrees at 10 bases. The sequence was obtained from a man younger than 40 who received the YFV17D yellow fever vaccine. CDR3 sequence: CACTETSGTRGGELFF. As DNA, the CDR3 is TGTGCCTGCACCGAAACTAGCGGGACACGTGGCGGGGAGCTGTTTTTT. The whole variable domain, remainder taken from reference TRBV3-1 and TRBJ2-2, is DTAVSQTPKYLVTQMGNDKSIKCEQNLGHDTMYWYKQDSKKFLKIMFSYNNKELIINETVPNRFSPKSPDKAHLNLHINSLELGDSAVYFCACTETSGTRGGELFFGEGSRLTVL.